This T cell receptor (beta chain) was captured by sequencing in a study of T cells in Graves' hyperthyroidism and ophthalmopathy. Overall study results and limits: Expanded thyroid clonotypes (above 0.001) were mostly also found in blood. Onset of ophthalmopathy came a median around 6.5 months after the model predicted it.

This clonotype was found a few times. Antigen specificity is unknown. This may come from a read error, since a much larger clone is one base off. TCR beta CDR3 regions were amplified from RNA. The study used the HTBI primer set for a first-round RT-PCR of the TCR CDR3. TCRdb fed the multiplex PCR reads into MiXCR, producing one record per CDR3 protein. The repertoire holds roughly 350,000 distinct CDR3 sequences, with roughly an eighth as singletons. The J segment lost 3 bases and the V segment lost 5 bases, leaving 9 bases of the junction unmatched. The CDR3 is made up of 16 amino acids. From germline, CDR1 is MDHEN and CDR2 SYDVKM.

The chain uses TRBV28 and TRBJ2-1; TRBD1 aligns across 8 bases. The TCR comes from a woman between 40 and 55 years old with Graves' ophthalmopathy. Source material: blood. The CDR3, as DNA: TGTGCCAGCAGTCCTAAGGCAGGGGGCATCTACAATGAGCAGTTCTTC. This gives the protein CASSPKAGGIYNEQFF.